Listed below are T cell receptor beta chains from one sample, sequenced in a study of OX40 agonist ivuxolimab in advanced cancers. Assay: immunoSEQ multiplex PCR; the TCRdb copy retains only in-frame clones and omits some. The sample includes roughly 18,000 clones, roughly four fifths seen only once; the top ten take under 2.5%. Sequencing was performed on CD4+ or CD8+ T cells sorted from blood, taken in a trial of the OX40 agonist ivuxolimab. These receptors were taken from an adult with an advanced solid tumor such as melanoma, head and neck, liver or kidney cancer. Both conserved end residues are part of each CDR3. A D gene is named only where the DNA matches it firmly. A row's size may be missing; if present it is once, few, many or a size class.

clone_size d_call j_call v_call cdr3_nt cdr3_aa
once TRBD2 TRBJ2-7 TRBV10-2 TGCGCCAGCACACGGACTAGCGGGAGTCTCGAGCAGTACTTC CASTRTSGSLEQYF
- - TRBJ1-6 TRBV2 TGTGCCAGCCGAGGGGATCTTAATTCACCCCTCCACTTT CASRGDLNSPLHF
- - TRBJ2-5 TRBV9 TGTGCCAGCAGCGTAGCGGCGGGACAAGAGACCCAGTACTTC CASSVAAGQETQYF
once TRBD1 TRBJ1-3 TRBV29-1 TGCAGCGTTGGGGACAGGAACGGAAACACCATATATTTT CSVGDRNGNTIYF
- - TRBJ2-3 TRBV20-1 TGCAGTGCTATCCTGGTGGATACGCAGTATTTT CSAILVDTQYF
- TRBD2 TRBJ2-5 TRBV9 TGTGCCAGCAGCGTTCTAGCGGGAGGGCCGCGGGAGACCCAGTACTTC CASSVLAGGPRETQYF
- TRBD2 TRBJ2-1 TRBV30 TGTGCCTGCGGGAGGGGTGATGAGCAGTTCTTC CACGRGDEQFF
- - TRBJ1-5 TRBV28 TGTGCCAGCAGTTTGGGAGGCTCGGGGAGTCAGCCCCAGCATTTT CASSLGGSGSQPQHF
- - TRBJ2-1 TRBV6-1 TGTGCCAGCGCGCGCGGGACCAACAATGAGCAGTTCTTC CASARGTNNEQFF
- - TRBJ2-7 TRBV5-4 TGTGCCAGCAGCCTGGACCTCTCGGGGAACGAGCAGTACTTC CASSLDLSGNEQYF
- TRBD1 TRBJ1-2 TRBV28 TGTGCCAGCAGATCTGGACAGGGGGGTGGCTACACCTTC CASRSGQGGGYTF
- - TRBJ1-1 TRBV6-5 TGTGCCAGCAGTAGGGCAGGAACGGATGAAGCTTTCTTT CASSRAGTDEAFF
- TRBD1 TRBJ2-3 TRBV5-6 TGTGCCAGCAGCAGCCGACAGGGGAGCACAGATACGCAGTATTTT CASSSRQGSTDTQYF
- - TRBJ2-1 TRBV4-1 TGCGCCAGCAGCCAAGCTTCGCTTGTCGTCTACAATGAGCAGTTCTTC CASSQASLVVYNEQFF
- TRBD2 TRBJ2-7 TRBV5-6 TGTGCCAGCAGCCCGGGACTAGCGGAAAGGTACGAGCAGTACTTC CASSPGLAERYEQYF
- - TRBJ1-6 TRBV28 TGTGCCAGCAAGGAGGCGGACTCTCCCCTCCACTTT CASKEADSPLHF
- TRBD1 TRBJ1-2 TRBV6-1 TGTGCCAGCATAAGGGGGGCAGGGGGAACCTATGGCTACACCTTC CASIRGAGGTYGYTF
- - TRBJ1-1 TRBV9 TGTGCCAGCAGCGTAGTAGGTGAGACTGAAGCTTTCTTT CASSVVGETEAFF
- TRBD1 TRBJ2-7 TRBV11-2 TGTGCCAGCAGCTTACGTTATGGACAGGGGGCAGGCGACGAGCAGTACTTC CASSLRYGQGAGDEQYF
few - TRBJ1-5 TRBV7-8 TGTGCCAGCAGCTTAGTAGGGAATCAGCCCCAGCATTTT CASSLVGNQPQHF
- - TRBJ1-5 TRBV10-3 TGTGCCATCAGCCCGGGGAATAGCAATCAGCCCCAGCATTTT CAISPGNSNQPQHF
- TRBD2 TRBJ2-3 TRBV10-3 TGTGCCATCAGGACTAGCGGGAATGGAGATACGCAGTATTTT CAIRTSGNGDTQYF
- - TRBJ1-1 TRBV10-3 TGTGCCATCAGTGAAGGGGGTACGGCTAACACTGAAGCTTTCTTT CAISEGGTANTEAFF
- - TRBJ2-5 TRBV7-2 TGTGCCAGCTCTCGAAGTCTCCAAGAGACCCAGTACTTC CASSRSLQETQYF
- - TRBJ1-4 TRBV4-1 TGCGCCAGCAGCCAAGATCCAGGTAACAACGAAAAACTGTTTTTT CASSQDPGNNEKLFF
- - TRBJ1-5 TRBV6-5 TGTGCCAGCAGTTACGGGGCTGATCGGCCCCAGCATTTT CASSYGADRPQHF
few - TRBJ1-3 TRBV5-6 TGTGCCAGCAGCTTGCTCGGGAGCTCTGGAAACACCATATATTTT CASSLLGSSGNTIYF
- - TRBJ2-5 TRBV28 TGTGCCAGCAGTCTCCTACAGACCGGTGAGACCCAGTACTTC CASSLLQTGETQYF
- TRBD1 TRBJ1-2 TRBV27 TGTGCCAGCAGTTTAAGCAGCGGGGGACAGTGGGGCTACACCTTC CASSLSSGGQWGYTF
- - TRBJ1-1 TRBV19 TGTGCCAGTAGCCCTCCAGGGAGGCCCACTGAAGCTTTCTTT CASSPPGRPTEAFF
- - TRBJ1-4 TRBV7-2 TGTGCCAGCAGCCCCCTGCAGGGGCTTAATGAAAAACTGTTTTTT CASSPLQGLNEKLFF
- TRBD1 TRBJ1-1 TRBV28 TGTGCCAGCAGCCCGACTCTTCAGAAGGGGGCGCGCACTGAAGCTTTCTTT CASSPTLQKGARTEAFF
- - TRBJ2-3 TRBV7-2 TGTGCCAGCAGCCCACAGGGATACACAGATACGCAGTATTTT CASSPQGYTDTQYF
- - TRBJ2-2 TRBV6-1 TGTGCCAGCACTGTAGAGGGGTCCGGGGAGCTGTTTTTT CASTVEGSGELFF
- TRBD2 TRBJ2-1 TRBV19 TGTGCCAGTAGTGTTAGCGGGAACAATGAGCAGTTCTTC CASSVSGNNEQFF
few TRBD2 TRBJ2-1 TRBV7-3 TGTGCCAGCAGCTTATATACGGGGGGCTACAATGAGCAGTTCTTC CASSLYTGGYNEQFF
- - TRBJ1-1 TRBV6-9 TGTGCCAGCAGTTACTCGGTGGGCACTGAAGCTTTCTTT CASSYSVGTEAFF
- TRBD2 TRBJ2-3 TRBV19 TGTGCCAGTAGTATATCCCCTTGGACTAGCGCTAACACAGATACGCAGTATTTT CASSISPWTSANTDTQYF
- - TRBJ2-5 TRBV5-1 TGCGCCAGCAGCTTGGATATCCAGACCCAGTACTTC CASSLDIQTQYF
- TRBD1 TRBJ2-1 TRBV11-2 TGTGCCAGCAGCCCGCTATGGGCAGGGGGCTTGAGCTCCTACAATGAGCAGTTCTTC CASSPLWAGGLSSYNEQFF
- - TRBJ2-7 TRBV6-5 TGTGCCAGCAGTTACCGCCAGGGCAGTCTGACCTACGAGCAGTACTTC CASSYRQGSLTYEQYF
few - TRBJ2-7 TRBV5-4 TGTGCCAGCAGCCCGGCACGGGGGCCTGGCTACGAGCAGTACTTC CASSPARGPGYEQYF
- TRBD1 TRBJ1-1 TRBV6-5 TGTGCCAGCAGTTACTCACAGGGGGCCTGGAACACTGAAGCTTTCTTT CASSYSQGAWNTEAFF
- - TRBJ2-7 TRBV2 TGTGCCAGCAGTGTGGGACAATACTCCTACGAGCAGTACTTC CASSVGQYSYEQYF
- - TRBJ1-4 TRBV11-2 TGTGCCAGCAGCTTCGGGACGGCTAATGAAAAACTGTTTTTT CASSFGTANEKLFF
once - TRBJ1-1 TRBV5-5 TGTGCCAGCAGCTTGGAATTGATAATCGTGACTGCGAACACTGAAGCTTTCTTT CASSLELIIVTANTEAFF
- - TRBJ2-3 TRBV28 TGTGCCAGCAGCCGTTTGACAGTTAGCACAGATACGCAGTATTTT CASSRLTVSTDTQYF
- TRBD1 TRBJ2-1 TRBV5-1 TGCGCCAGCAGCTTGGGACAGGGAGCCTACAATGAGCAGTTCTTC CASSLGQGAYNEQFF